These 31 T cell receptor beta chains share one sample of origin, sequenced in a study of CD8+ T cells in alopecia areata. The treatment is: oral pan-JAK inhibitor, 5-10 mg twice daily. Extracted RNA was reverse transcribed, and the resulting cDNA served as sequencing template. The repertoire was sequenced with immunoSEQ multiplex PCR; TCRdb's copy has only in-frame clones and lacks some. The sample has about 140,000 clones; less than 70% are singletons. Sequences were derived from CD8+ T cells sorted from blood, sampled at week 4, from a patient treated with tofacitinib. These TCRs come from a human donor with alopecia areata.

The chain is built from TRBV15 and TRBJ2-1; 8 bases fit TRBD1. Germline CDR1 LNHNV, CDR2 YYDKDF (reference sequence). The CDR3 extends over 15 amino acids. The junction had 4 bases not matched to a gene; V was cut back by 0 bases and J by 6 bases. The DNA of the CDR3 is TGTGCCACCAGCAGAGACCGTGGACAGGGCAATGAGCAGTTCTTC. Protein sequence: CATSRDRGQGNEQFF.

This clone was detected ten times or more. V gene TRBV15 combines with J gene TRBJ2-7; D is uncertain. The CDR3 is 15 residues long. In germline, CDR1 is LNHNV, CDR2 YYDKDF (reference sequence). The germline V and J ends were trimmed by 5 bases and 2 bases, with 16 bases remaining between them. The CDR3 sequence: CATSQTNTAAYEQYF. The CDR3 nucleotides are TGTGCCACCAGCCAAACCAACACAGCTGCCTACGAGCAGTACTTC. Variable domain in full (rest from reference TRBV15 and TRBJ2-7): DAMVIQNPRYQVTQFGKPVTLSCSQTLNHNVMYWYQQKSSQAPKLLFHYYDKDFNNEADTPDNFQSRRPNTSFCFLDIRSPGLGDTAMYLCATSQTNTAAYEQYFGPGTRLTVT.

This clone has a handful of counts. The chain carries TRBV19 and TRBJ2-7; 8 bases align to TRBD1. The J segment lost 5 bases and the V segment lost 2 bases, leaving 8 bases of the junction unmatched. The CDR3 is 15 residues long. Germline V gene lookup returns CDR1 LNHDA and CDR2 SQIVND (reference sequence). The CDR3 here is CASSISLTGVHEQYF. The CDR3 DNA sequence: TGTGCCAGTAGTATATCCCTGACAGGGGTCCACGAGCAGTACTTC.

This sequence joins TRBV30 and TRBJ1-1; possibly TRBD1 for D (6 bases). Germline CDR1 and CDR2: GTSNPN and SVGIG (reference sequence). With 5 bases removed from V and 8 bases from J, the gap between germline ends came to 15 bases. This CDR3 spans 12 amino acids. CDR3 DNA: TGTGCCTGGGCTCACAGGGCTGGGGAAGCTTTCTTT. Translated: CAWAHRAGEAFF.

This clone was seen more than once but under ten times. Distinct nucleotide sequences in the sample also encode this CDR3. The J gene is TRBJ1-2, the V gene TRBV6-5; D ambiguous. From germline, CDR1 is MNHEY and CDR2 SVGAGI. Trimming cost V 2 bases and J 4 bases, with 11 bases left between them. The CDR3 length is 14 residues. Here the CDR3 DNA reads TGTGCCAGCAGTTACGGGGAGGGAGCCTATGGCTACACCTTC. This gives the protein CASSYGEGAYGYTF.

The chain employs TRBV7-6 and TRBJ1-1; D ambiguous. The CDR3 runs to 13 residues. The V end was cut by 5 bases, the J end by 2 bases, with 9 bases between. CDR1 is SGHVS, CDR2 FNYEAQ, per germline. CDR3 in DNA: TGTGCCAGCAGCCTGGACCAAAACACTGAAGCTTTCTTT. Protein sequence: CASSLDQNTEAFF.

This clone was found a few times. The sample contains more than one DNA sequence encoding this CDR3. CDR3 in DNA: TGTGCCAGCAGTGACAGGAGCTCCTACAATGAGCAGTTCTTC. Protein: CASSDRSSYNEQFF. This chain connects TRBV2 to TRBJ2-1; D remains unclear. The CDR3 spans 14 residues. The V and J ends lost 3 bases and 0 bases respectively, with 6 bases between them. Germline V gives CDR1 SNHLY, CDR2 FYNNEI.

Concerning this clone itself: The limits of the CDR3 on the DNA are not certain, so only TCRdb's listed CDR3 is given. The J gene is TRBJ1-1, the V gene TRBV5-1. A total of 14 residues make up the CDR3, ends included. The germline V gene encodes CDR1 SGHRS and CDR2 YFSETQ. This CDR3 reads CASSFLWENTEAFF.

The J gene is TRBJ2-7, the V gene TRBV15, with 7 nucleotides matching TRBD1. CDR1 and CDR2 from the germline V gene are LNHNV and YYDKDF (reference sequence). The trim removed 5 bases at V and 2 bases at J, leaving 15 bases unmatched. This CDR3 has 17 residues. CDR3 residues: CATSSPAGTAKPYEQYF. In DNA, the CDR3 is TGTGCCACCAGCTCCCCTGCCGGGACAGCGAAACCCTACGAGCAGTACTTC.

This clone was seen more than once but under ten times. The chain couples TRBV13 to TRBJ2-7, with D hard to call. This CDR3 is built from 12 residues. Trimming stripped 1 base from V and 6 bases from J, with 7 bases between. In germline, CDR1 is PRHDT, CDR2 FYEKMQ (reference sequence). The CDR3 loop reads CASSLEGVEQYF. The CDR3 nucleotides read TGTGCCAGCAGCTTAGAAGGAGTCGAGCAGTACTTC.

The gene calls are TRBV30 and TRBJ1-1; TRBD1 might be the D (5 bases). The CDR3 contains 13 residues. Germline V gene sequence: CDR1 GTSNPN, CDR2 SVGIG (reference sequence). The V end was cut by 5 bases, the J end by 0 bases, with 10 bases between. CDR3 region: CAWAGTLNTEAFF. For the CDR3, the DNA is TGTGCCTGGGCCGGGACGTTGAACACTGAAGCTTTCTTT.

The chain joins TRBV27 to TRBJ2-7, with 9 positions matching TRBD1. This CDR3 is 16 amino acids long. The germline V gene encodes CDR1 MNHEY and CDR2 SMNVEV (reference sequence). With 3 bases clipped from V and 3 bases from J, the junction kept 9 bases outside the gene matches. CDR3: CASSLGKGTGNYEQYF. In nucleotides, the CDR3 is TGTGCCAGCAGTTTGGGAAAAGGGACAGGGAACTACGAGCAGTACTTC.

This clone occurred a few times. The chain employs TRBV25-1 and TRBJ1-5; D gene uncertain. This CDR3 is built from 14 residues. V lost 5 bases, J lost 2 bases, and 10 bases lay in between. Germline V lookup: CDR1 MGHDK, CDR2 SYGVNS. The CDR3 DNA reads TGTGCCAGCAGTAACGGTCATGGCAATCAGCCCCAGCATTTT. It yields the protein CASSNGHGNQPQHF. The entire variable domain, with the rest obtained from reference TRBV25-1 and TRBJ1-5, is as follows: EADIYQTPRYLVIGTGKKITLECSQTMGHDKMYWYQQDPGMELHLIHYSYGVNSTEKGDLSSESTVSRIRTEHFPLTLESARPSHTSQYLCASSNGHGNQPQHFGDGTRLSIL.

CDR3: CASSLRGLSTDTQYF. The CDR3 nucleotides are TGTGCCAGCAGCCTCAGGGGGCTAAGCACAGATACGCAGTATTTT. This chain links TRBV9 with TRBJ2-3, with 8 bases fitting TRBD1. Germline V gene sequence: CDR1 SGDLS, CDR2 YYNGEE. V lost 4 bases, J lost 0 bases, and 4 bases stayed unmatched. The CDR3 length is 15 residues.

This clone has just a few counts. The CDR3: CASSYGGGETQYF. Here the CDR3 DNA reads TGTGCCAGCAGTTACGGGGGGGGAGAGACCCAGTACTTC. The chain recombines TRBV6-5 with TRBJ2-5; TRBD2 aligns across 7 bases. V lost 2 bases to trimming and J lost 4 bases; unmatched junction nucleotides: 1. Germline values: CDR1 MNHEY, CDR2 SVGAGI. The length of the CDR3 is 13 residues.

This clone was observed a handful of times. In the same sample, other DNA sequences code for this CDR3. The CDR3 here is CSVEEGSYEQYF. The CDR3 DNA reads TGCAGCGTTGAAGAGGGCAGCTACGAGCAGTACTTC. The chain links TRBV29-1 to TRBJ2-7; unclear D gene. V lost 0 bases to trimming and J lost 3 bases, with 6 bases between them. Germline V gives CDR1 SQVTM, CDR2 ANQGSEA. This CDR3 spans 12 amino acids.

This chain uses TRBV11-3 with TRBJ2-4; TRBD2 aligns across 7 bases. This CDR3 region has 14 residues. Trimming removed 5 bases from V and 6 bases from J; junction bases left unmatched: 7. Germline CDR1 is SGHNT and CDR2 is YENEEA. CDR3 nucleotide sequence: TGTGCCAGCAGCCCTGGGGGGGAGGCAAACATTCAGTACTTC. This gives the protein CASSPGGEANIQYF.

Details on this clone: The same CDR3 can be traced to other DNA sequences in this sample. The chain joins TRBV14 to TRBJ2-7; D remains ambiguous. Deletions cut 3 bases from V and 0 bases from J, with 9 bases between. Germline values: CDR1 SGHDN, CDR2 FVKESK. The CDR3 loop spans 14 amino acids. CDR3 nucleotide sequence: TGTGCCAGCAGCCATGGTGATCTCTCCTACGAGCAGTACTTC. Protein: CASSHGDLSYEQYF.

The chain is built from TRBV27 and TRBJ2-1; a possible D gene is TRBD2 (5 bases). The CDR3 contains 13 residues. Germline lookup yields CDR1 MNHEY and CDR2 SMNVEV (reference sequence). V lost 5 bases and J 7 bases, leaving 12 bases between the germline ends. The DNA for the CDR3 is TGTGCCAGCAGTGGATCCCTAGCTAATGAGCAGTTCTTC. Protein: CASSGSLANEQFF.

The chain combines TRBV13 with TRBJ2-5; D unresolved. Per germline, CDR1 PRHDT and CDR2 FYEKMQ (reference sequence). The CDR3 is 15 residues long. V was shortened by 8 bases and J by 5 bases, with 21 bases between the two germline ends. The CDR3 nucleotides are TGTGCCAGCTCTCCCGGCACAGCCTATGGGGAGACCCAGTACTTC. Protein: CASSPGTAYGETQYF. The variable domain in full, with the rest retrieved from reference TRBV13 and TRBJ2-5, is AAGVIQSPRHLIKEKRETATLKCYPIPRHDTVYWYQQGPGQDPQFLISFYEKMQSDKGSIPDRFSAQQFSDYHSELNMSSLELGDSALYFCASSPGTAYGETQYFGPGTRLLVL.

The chain combines TRBV13 with TRBJ1-5; perhaps TRBD1 as D (5 bases). Germline loops: CDR1 PRHDT, CDR2 FYEKMQ (reference sequence). V lost 0 bases, J lost 7 bases, and 7 bases lay in between. The CDR3 length is 13 residues. CDR3 nucleotides: TGTGCCAGCAGCTTAGGCAGGGCACAGCCCCAGCATTTT. Its translation is CASSLGRAQPQHF. Combining the CDR3 with reference TRBV13 and TRBJ1-5 gives the whole variable domain AAGVIQSPRHLIKEKRETATLKCYPIPRHDTVYWYQQGPGQDPQFLISFYEKMQSDKGSIPDRFSAQQFSDYHSELNMSSLELGDSALYFCASSLGRAQPQHFGDGTRLSIL.

The chain links TRBV27 to TRBJ2-1, with D hard to call. Germline lookup yields CDR1 MNHEY and CDR2 SMNVEV (reference sequence). The CDR3 contains 14 residues. Deletions cut 3 bases from V and 0 bases from J, with 6 bases between. Here the CDR3 DNA reads TGTGCCAGCAGTTTTGAGAGCTCCTACAATGAGCAGTTCTTC. Translation: CASSFESSYNEQFF.

This clone was picked up a small number of times. CDR3 residues: CAISEVDIPGANVLTF. CDR3 nucleotide sequence: TGTGCCATCAGTGAGGTTGACATCCCTGGGGCCAACGTCCTGACTTTC. The rearrangement joins TRBV10-3 to TRBJ2-6; no clear D gene. The CDR3 length is 16 residues. With 2 bases removed from V and 2 bases from J, the gap between germline ends came to 10 bases. Looked up from germline, CDR1 is ENHRY and CDR2 is SYGVKD.

This clone was picked up a small number of times. The chain joins TRBV29-1 to TRBJ2-2; D unclear. The CDR3 is 13 residues long. Trimming removed 2 bases at V and 1 base at J, with 5 bases between. The germline V gene has CDR1 SQVTM and CDR2 ANQGSEA. The CDR3 protein is CSVERVNTGELFF. In DNA, the CDR3 is TGCAGCGTTGAACGGGTGAACACCGGGGAGCTGTTTTTT.

This chain uses TRBV7-2 with TRBJ2-5; the match to TRBD1 covers 12 bases. CDR1 SGHTA and CDR2 FQGNSA come from the germline V gene. The CDR3 extends over 16 amino acids. V was pared by 2 bases and J by 3 bases, with 4 bases of the junction left unmatched. CDR3 DNA: TGTGCCAGCAGCTTATGGGGGACAGGGGGCAAAGAGACCCAGTACTTC. Encoded protein: CASSLWGTGGKETQYF.

V is TRBV11-2 and J is TRBJ2-3; D ambiguous. From germline, CDR1 is SGHAT and CDR2 FQNNGV. The CDR3 sequence is 12 residues long. The ends were cut back, 9 bases at V and 2 bases at J, with 9 bases in the middle. The CDR3 reads CASRYSTDTQYF. The CDR3 DNA reads TGTGCCAGTCGATATTCCACAGATACGCAGTATTTT. The variable domain in full, with the rest retrieved from reference TRBV11-2 and TRBJ2-3, is EAGVAQSPRYKIIEKRQSVAFWCNPISGHATLYWYQQILGQGPKLLIQFQNNGVVDDSQLPKDRFSAERLKGVDSTLKIQPAKLEDSAVYLCASRYSTDTQYFGPGTRLTVL.

This clone was seen more than once but under ten times. The chain employs TRBV19 and TRBJ2-5; D might be TRBD2 (5 bases). Germline assignment: CDR1 LNHDA and CDR2 SQIVND (reference sequence). Trimming took off 3 bases at V and 7 bases at J, with 18 bases between the two ends. The CDR3 spans 15 residues. The CDR3 bases are TGTGCCAGTAGTATCGGTCACGAGGGTCTCGGGACCCAGTACTTC. Protein sequence: CASSIGHEGLGTQYF.

The rearrangement uses TRBV4-1 and TRBJ1-2; unclear D gene. Germline V lookup: CDR1 MGHRA, CDR2 YSYEKL. V was pared by 0 bases and J by 10 bases, with 18 bases between. This CDR3 region has 15 residues. The DNA for the CDR3 is TGCGCCAGCAGCCAAGAGGAAGGGTTTCCTATGTACTACACCTTC. Protein: CASSQEEGFPMYYTF.

This chain joins TRBV13 and TRBJ2-7; TRBD1 aligns across 9 bases. Germline V gene sequence: CDR1 PRHDT, CDR2 FYEKMQ (reference sequence). CDR3 length equals 14 residues. V gave up 3 bases and J gave up 2 bases; unmatched junction bases: 2. CDR3 sequence: CASSFTGGAYEQYF. For the CDR3, the DNA is TGTGCCAGCAGCTTCACAGGGGGCGCCTACGAGCAGTACTTC.

This clone has more than one count but fewer than ten. The chain employs TRBV9 and TRBJ2-3; TRBD2 matches at 10 bases. With 6 bases clipped from V and 6 bases from J, the junction kept 10 bases outside the gene matches. The length of the CDR3 is 15 residues. Germline assignment: CDR1 SGDLS and CDR2 YYNGEE. The CDR3 sequence: CASNPTSGDLDTQYF. CDR3 DNA sequence: TGTGCCAGCAACCCTACTAGCGGGGACTTGGATACGCAGTATTTT.

The chain couples TRBV7-9 to TRBJ2-1; D is possibly TRBD2 (5 bases). Trimming pared 1 base from V and 7 bases from J, leaving 17 bases between. The CDR3 sequence is 16 residues long. CDR1 and CDR2 from the germline V gene are SEHNR and FQNEAQ (reference sequence). DNA of the CDR3: TGTGCCAGCAGCTTAGAGATAAAAGAGGGTTGGAATGAGCAGTTCTTC. Its protein product is CASSLEIKEGWNEQFF.